This TCR beta chain appears in the sequencing data of a study of control samples from healthy donors and cancer patients. Generated by immunoSEQ multiplex PCR, the TCRdb table keeps only in-frame clones and is missing some. The sample includes about 230,000 clones, over 75% of them seen just once. Germline assignment: CDR1 SGHTA and CDR2 FQGNSA. The CDR3 is made up of 14 amino acids. With 5 bases clipped from V and 0 bases from J, the junction kept 3 bases outside the gene matches. This clonotype was sampled from a woman aged 55-69 years with lung cancer. V is TRBV7-2 and J is TRBJ2-7; TRBD1 agrees at 8 bases. Sequencing was carried out using PBMCs. In nucleotides, the CDR3 is TGTGCCAGCAGCGAGGACAGGGTCTCCTACGAGCAGTACTTC. It translates to CASSEDRVSYEQYF.